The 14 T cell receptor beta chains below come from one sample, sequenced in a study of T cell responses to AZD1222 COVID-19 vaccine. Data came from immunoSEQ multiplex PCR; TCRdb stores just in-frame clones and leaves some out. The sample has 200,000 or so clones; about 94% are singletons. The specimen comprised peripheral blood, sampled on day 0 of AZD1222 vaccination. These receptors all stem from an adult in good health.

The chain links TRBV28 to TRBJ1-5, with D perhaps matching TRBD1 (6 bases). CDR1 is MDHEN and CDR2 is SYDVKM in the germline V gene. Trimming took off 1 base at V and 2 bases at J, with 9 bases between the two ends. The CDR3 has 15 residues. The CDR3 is CASSLLRGGNQPQHF. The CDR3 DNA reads TGTGCCAGCAGTTTATTAAGGGGGGGCAATCAGCCCCAGCATTTT.

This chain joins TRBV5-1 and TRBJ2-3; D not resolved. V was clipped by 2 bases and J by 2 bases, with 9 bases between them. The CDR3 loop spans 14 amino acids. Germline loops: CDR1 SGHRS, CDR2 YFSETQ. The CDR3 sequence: CASSLRQPTDTQYF. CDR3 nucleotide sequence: TGCGCCAGCAGCTTAAGGCAGCCCACAGATACGCAGTATTTT.

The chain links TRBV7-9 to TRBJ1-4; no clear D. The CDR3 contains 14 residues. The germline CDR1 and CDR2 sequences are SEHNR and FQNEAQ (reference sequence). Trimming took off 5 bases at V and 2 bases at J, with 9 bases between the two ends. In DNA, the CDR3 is TGTGCCAGCAGCCCCCATGACACTAATGAAAAACTGTTTTTT. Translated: CASSPHDTNEKLFF.

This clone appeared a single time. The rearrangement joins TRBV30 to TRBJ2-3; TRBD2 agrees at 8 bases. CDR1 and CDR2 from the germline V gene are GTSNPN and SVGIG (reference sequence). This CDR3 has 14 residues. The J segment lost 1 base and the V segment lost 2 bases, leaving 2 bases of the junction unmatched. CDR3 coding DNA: TGTGCCTGGAGTCTGACTAGCGGCACAGATACGCAGTATTTT. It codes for CAWSLTSGTDTQYF.

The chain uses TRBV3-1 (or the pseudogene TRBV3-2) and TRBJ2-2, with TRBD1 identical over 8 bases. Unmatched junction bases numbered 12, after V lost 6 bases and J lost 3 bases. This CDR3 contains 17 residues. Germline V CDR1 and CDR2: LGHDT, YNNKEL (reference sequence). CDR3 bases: TGTGCCAGCAGAAAGCCCGGACAGGGCGGCGACACCGGGGAGCTGTTTTTT. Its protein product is CASRKPGQGGDTGELFF.

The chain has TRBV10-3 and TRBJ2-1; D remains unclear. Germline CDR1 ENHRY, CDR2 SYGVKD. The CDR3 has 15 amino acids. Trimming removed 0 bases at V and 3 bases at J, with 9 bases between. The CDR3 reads CAISESVWDYNEQFF. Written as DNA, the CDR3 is TGTGCCATCAGTGAGTCGGTGTGGGACTACAATGAGCAGTTCTTC.

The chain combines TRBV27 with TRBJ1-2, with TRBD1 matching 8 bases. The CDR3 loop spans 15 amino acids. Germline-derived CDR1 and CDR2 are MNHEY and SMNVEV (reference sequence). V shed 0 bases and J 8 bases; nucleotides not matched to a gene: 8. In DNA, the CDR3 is TGTGCCAGCAGTTTATCGATACAGGGGGTGCGGGGCTACACCTTC. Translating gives CASSLSIQGVRGYTF.

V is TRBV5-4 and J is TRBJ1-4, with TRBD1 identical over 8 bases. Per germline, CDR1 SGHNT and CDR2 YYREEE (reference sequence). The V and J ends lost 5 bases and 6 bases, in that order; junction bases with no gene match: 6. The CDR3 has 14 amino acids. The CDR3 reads CASSLQGGDEKLFF. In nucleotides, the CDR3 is TGTGCCAGCAGTTTACAGGGGGGTGATGAAAAACTGTTTTTT.

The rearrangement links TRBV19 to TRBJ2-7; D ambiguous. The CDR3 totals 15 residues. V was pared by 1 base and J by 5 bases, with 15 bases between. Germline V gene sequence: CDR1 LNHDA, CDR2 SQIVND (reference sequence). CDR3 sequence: CASSIAETPTHEQYF. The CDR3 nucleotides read TGTGCCAGTAGTATAGCAGAGACACCCACGCACGAGCAGTACTTC. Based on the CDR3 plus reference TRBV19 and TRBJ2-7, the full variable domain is DGGITQSPKYLFRKEGQNVTLSCEQNLNHDAMYWYRQDPGQGLRLIYYSQIVNDFQKGDIAEGYSVSREKKESFPLTVTSAQKNPTAFYLCASSIAETPTHEQYFGPGTRLTVT.

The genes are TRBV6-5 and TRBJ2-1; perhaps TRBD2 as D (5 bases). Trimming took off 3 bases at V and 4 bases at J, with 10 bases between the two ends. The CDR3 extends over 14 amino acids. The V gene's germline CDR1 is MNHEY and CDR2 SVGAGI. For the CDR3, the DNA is TGTGCCAGCAGTTATGGGCCGGGATACAATGAGCAGTTCTTC. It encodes CASSYGPGYNEQFF.

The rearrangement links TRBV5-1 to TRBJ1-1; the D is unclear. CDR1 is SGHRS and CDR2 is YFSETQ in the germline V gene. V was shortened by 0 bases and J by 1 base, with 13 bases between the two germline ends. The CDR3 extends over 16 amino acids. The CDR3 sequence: CASSLGARVWNTEAFF. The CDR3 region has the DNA TGCGCCAGCAGCTTGGGGGCCCGGGTGTGGAACACTGAAGCTTTCTTT.

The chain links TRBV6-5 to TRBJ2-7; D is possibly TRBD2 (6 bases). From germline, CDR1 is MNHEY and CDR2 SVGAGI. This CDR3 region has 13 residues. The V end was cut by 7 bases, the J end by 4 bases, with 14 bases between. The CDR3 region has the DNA TGTGCCAGCACCCCCGGGGGTCAGTACGAGCAGTACTTC. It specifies CASTPGGQYEQYF.

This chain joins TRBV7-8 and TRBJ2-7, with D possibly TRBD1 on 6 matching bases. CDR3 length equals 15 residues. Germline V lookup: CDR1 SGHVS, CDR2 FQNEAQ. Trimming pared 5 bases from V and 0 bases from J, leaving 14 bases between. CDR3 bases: TGTGCCAGCAGCCTCATGGGGACACTCTCCTACGAGCAGTACTTC. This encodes CASSLMGTLSYEQYF.

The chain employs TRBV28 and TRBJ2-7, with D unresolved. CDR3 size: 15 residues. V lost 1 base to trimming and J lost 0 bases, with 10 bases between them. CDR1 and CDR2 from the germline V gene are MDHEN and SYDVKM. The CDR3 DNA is TGTGCCAGCAGTTTATCGTCGCCATACTCCTACGAGCAGTACTTC. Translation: CASSLSSPYSYEQYF.